A selection of T cell receptor beta chains follows, all from one sample in a study of blood T cells in healthy people across ages. TCRdb ran MiXCR on the 5' RACE reads and lists one entry per CDR3 protein. Of hundreds of thousands of distinct CDR3 sequences in the sample, under 65% were seen once. Material: blood. These receptors were collected from a man aged 60 to 69 in good health. CDR3s include the opening cysteine and the closing phenylalanine or tryptophan. D genes are given only for firm matches. The listing skips clone size in some rows; elsewhere it reads once, few, many or a size class.

-	TRBV10-3	TRBD1	TRBJ2-7	CAISGTGGRSYEQYF	TGTGCCATCAGTGGGACAGGGGGCAGGTCCTACGAGCAGTACTTC
-	TRBV5-6	TRBD2	TRBJ2-1	CASSWQAGGYNEQFF	TGTGCCAGCAGCTGGCAGGCGGGGGGTTACAATGAGCAGTTCTTC
-	TRBV5-1	TRBD2	TRBJ2-3	CASSIEGLEGTDTQYF	TGCGCCAGCAGCATAGAGGGACTAGAAGGCACAGATACGCAGTATTTT
-	TRBV21-1	-	TRBJ2-5	CASSKGRQETQYF	TGTGCCAGCAGCAAAGGGCGCCAAGAGACCCAGTACTTC
-	TRBV2	TRBD2	TRBJ2-1	CASSVIAGGINEQFF	TGTGCCAGCAGCGTTATAGCGGGGGGGATCAATGAGCAGTTCTTC
-	TRBV20-1	TRBD2	TRBJ2-1	CSVLAGYNEQFF	TGCAGTGTACTAGCGGGATACAATGAGCAGTTCTTC
-	TRBV5-5	-	TRBJ2-7	CASSLVWTGRVAEQYF	TGTGCCAGCAGCTTGGTCTGGACAGGGAGGGTGGCTGAGCAGTACTTC
-	TRBV9	TRBD2	TRBJ2-2	CASSVAGGPTGELFF	TGTGCCAGCAGCGTAGCGGGGGGGCCCACCGGGGAGCTGTTTTTT
-	TRBV9	TRBD2	TRBJ2-1	CASSVGGAGGLYNEQFF	TGTGCCAGCAGCGTAGGTGGCGCGGGGGGGCTGTACAATGAGCAGTTCTTC
-	TRBV24-1	-	TRBJ2-5	CATSDSGQGILETQYF	TGTGCCACCAGTGATTCAGGTCAGGGTATTTTGGAGACCCAGTACTTC
once	TRBV6-2/TRBV6-3	TRBD1	TRBJ1-6	CASSPWTGPPLHF	TGTGCCAGCAGTCCCTGGACAGGGCCACCCCTCCACTTT
-	TRBV5-1	-	TRBJ2-3	CASSLGVGLGADTQYF	TGCGCCAGCAGCTTGGGAGTTGGGTTAGGCGCAGATACGCAGTATTTT
-	TRBV11-2	-	TRBJ2-6	CASSLVGGSRTGANVLTF	TGTGCCAGCAGCTTAGTAGGGGGATCTCGCACTGGGGCCAACGTCCTGACTTTC
many	TRBV9	-	TRBJ2-3	CASSVGLELTDTQYF	TGTGCCAGCAGCGTAGGGTTAGAACTCACAGATACGCAGTATTTT
-	TRBV7-2	TRBD2	TRBJ2-2	CASNLGLAGVGELFF	TGTGCCAGCAACCTTGGACTAGCGGGGGTCGGGGAGCTGTTTTTT
many	TRBV12-3/TRBV12-4	-	TRBJ1-4	CASSPPRKAVTNEKLFF	TGTGCCAGCAGTCCCCCCAGGAAAGCGGTTACTAATGAAAAACTGTTTTTT
few	TRBV3-1	-	TRBJ1-1	CASSQGWGGGTEAFF	TGTGCCAGCAGCCAAGGGTGGGGCGGCGGGACTGAAGCTTTCTTT
few	TRBV3-1	TRBD2	TRBJ2-5	CASSRQTSGGWQETQYF	TGTGCCAGCAGCCGTCAAACTAGCGGGGGGTGGCAAGAGACCCAGTACTTC
few	TRBV5-1	-	TRBJ1-2	CASSSQGNYGYTF	TGCGCCAGCAGCTCACAGGGTAACTATGGCTACACCTTC
few	TRBV3-1	-	TRBJ2-3	CASSQARGHGTDTQYF	TGTGCCAGCAGCCAAGCGCGCGGACACGGCACAGATACGCAGTATTTT
-	TRBV24-1	-	TRBJ2-6	CATGSSGANVLTF	TGTGCCACCGGGAGCTCTGGGGCCAACGTCCTGACTTTC
-	TRBV7-9	-	TRBJ1-3	CASTGASTGTTIYF	TGTGCCAGCACCGGCGCAAGTACTGGAACCACCATATATTTT
-	TRBV6-2/TRBV6-3	-	TRBJ2-7	CASSYKGGAHYEQYF	TGTGCCAGCAGTTACAAAGGGGGGGCACACTACGAGCAGTACTTC
-	TRBV20-1	-	TRBJ2-7	CGAQRSGLNEQYF	TGCGGTGCCCAGAGGTCTGGGCTGAACGAGCAGTACTTC
-	TRBV20-1	-	TRBJ2-5	CSARVPGPAIQYF	TGCAGTGCTAGAGTCCCGGGACCCGCGATCCAGTACTTC
-	TRBV6-1	-	TRBJ2-6	CASTRVSGANVLTF	TGTGCCAGCACCAGGGTGAGTGGGGCCAACGTCCTGACTTTC
many	TRBV6-5	-	TRBJ2-5	CASSQGGQETQYF	TGTGCCAGCAGTCAGGGTGGCCAAGAGACCCAGTACTTC
-	TRBV12-3/TRBV12-4	-	TRBJ2-1	CASLRTSPYNEQFF	TGTGCCAGCTTACGGACCTCACCCTACAATGAGCAGTTCTTC
-	TRBV20-1	-	TRBJ2-7	CSARRPESYEQYF	TGCAGTGCTCGTAGGCCGGAATCCTACGAGCAGTACTTC
-	TRBV20-1	-	TRBJ2-1	CSARKDNEQFF	TGCAGTGCTAGAAAGGACAATGAGCAGTTCTTC
-	TRBV20-1	-	TRBJ2-1	CSATWGGNNEQFF	TGCAGTGCTACCTGGGGCGGGAACAATGAGCAGTTCTTC
-	TRBV7-9	TRBD1	TRBJ1-6	CASSKGQPYNSPLHF	TGTGCCAGCAGCAAGGGACAGCCCTATAATTCACCCCTCCACTTT
few	TRBV29-1	TRBD2	TRBJ2-5	CSAATSEAGTQYF	TGCAGCGCCGCGACTAGCGAGGCTGGGACCCAGTACTTC
-	TRBV5-6	-	TRBJ1-2	CACSPRGLNYGYTF	TGTGCCTGCAGCCCCAGGGGACTAAACTATGGCTACACCTTC
-	TRBV7-2	TRBD2	TRBJ2-7	CASSPHLAGNNEQYF	TGTGCCAGCAGCCCACATCTAGCGGGAAACAATGAGCAGTACTTC
-	TRBV6-6	-	TRBJ1-2	CASNIYGGRYGYTF	TGTGCCAGCAATATATACGGGGGAAGGTATGGCTACACCTTC
-	TRBV7-9	-	TRBJ2-6	CASSPIPGDSGANVLTF	TGTGCCAGCAGCCCGATCCCAGGTGACTCTGGGGCCAACGTCCTGACTTTC
-	TRBV7-2	TRBD2	TRBJ2-1	CAGSLAGGTYNGQFF	TGTGCCGGCAGCTTAGCGGGGGGGACATACAATGGGCAGTTCTTC